Included here is one T cell receptor (beta chain) sequence, with context. The junction does not match germline at one end; this may be a read error. This record belongs to a study of CD8+CD57+ T cells in acquired aplastic anemia. The authors sequenced patients whose flow cytometry had shown CD8+CD57+ cell expansion. CDR3 and TCR beta VDJ profiling relied on a genomic DNA template. TCRdb used MiXCR to reprocess the reads, holding one entry per CDR3 protein. The top ten clones hold around 40% of a sample with 260,000 or so distinct CDR3 sequences, around 82% of them seen once. The sample consisted of sorted CD4+, CD8+, or CD8+CD57+ T cells (not recorded which) from PBMCs. The source of this sequence is a human donor with aplastic anemia.

Here the CDR3 DNA reads TGTGCCAGCAGCTTAGCGGGGCGTGGTGCTGAAGCTTTCTTT. Residues: CASSLAGRGAEAFF. This rearrangement joins TRBV12-3 or TRBV12-4 to TRBJ2-3; the D gene is possibly TRBD1 (5 bases). The last part of the DNA fits TRBJ1-1 better; the J call may be wrong. CDR3 length equals 14 residues.